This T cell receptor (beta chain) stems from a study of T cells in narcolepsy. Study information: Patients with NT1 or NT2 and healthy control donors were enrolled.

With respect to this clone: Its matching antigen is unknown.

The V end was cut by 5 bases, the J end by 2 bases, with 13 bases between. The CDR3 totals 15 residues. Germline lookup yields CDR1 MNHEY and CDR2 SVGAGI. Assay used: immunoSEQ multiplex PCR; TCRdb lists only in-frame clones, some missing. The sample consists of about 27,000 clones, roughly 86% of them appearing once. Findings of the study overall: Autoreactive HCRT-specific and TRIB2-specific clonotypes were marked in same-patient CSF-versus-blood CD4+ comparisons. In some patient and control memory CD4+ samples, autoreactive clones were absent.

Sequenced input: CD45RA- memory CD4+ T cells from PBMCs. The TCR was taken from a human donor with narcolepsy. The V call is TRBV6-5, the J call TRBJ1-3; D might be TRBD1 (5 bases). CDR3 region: CASSPMGVAGNTIYF. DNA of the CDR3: TGTGCCAGCAGTCCCATGGGGGTTGCTGGAAACACCATATATTTT.